The rows below give T cell receptor beta chains drawn from one sample of a study of CD8 T cells in Susac syndrome. TCRdb re-derived calls from the immunoSEQ multiplex PCR reads in MiXCR, one entry per CDR3 protein. The data show fewer than 250,000 distinct CDR3 sequences, approximately 93% seen once. Material for sequencing was CD4+ T cells from PBMCs. The receptors shown here come from a human donor in good health. Both conserved end residues are part of each CDR3. The D gene is left open where the match is weak. Only part of the rows carry a size: once, few, many, or a class if the clone is expanded.

v_gene,d_gene,j_gene,abundance,CDR3aa,CDR3nt
TRBV3-1,TRBD1,TRBJ1-2,few,CASSLRQGPYGYTF,TGTGCCAGCAGCCTCCGACAGGGCCCCTATGGCTACACCTTC
TRBV6-6,TRBD2,TRBJ2-7,.,CASSSAASGSYEQYF,TGTGCCAGCAGTTCCGCGGCTAGCGGATCCTACGAGCAGTACTTC
TRBV7-8,.,TRBJ1-5,.,CASSREDKRNQPQHF,TGTGCCAGCAGCCGAGAGGACAAGCGCAATCAGCCCCAGCATTTT
TRBV5-4,.,TRBJ2-4,.,CASSMGGRSVIRNIQYF,TGTGCCAGCAGCATGGGCGGGCGGTCCGTGATCCGAAACATTCAGTACTTC
TRBV14,.,TRBJ2-3,.,CASSRQMGADTQYF,TGTGCCAGCAGCCGACAGATGGGGGCAGATACGCAGTATTTT
TRBV7-2,.,TRBJ1-1,.,CASSSMGFEAFF,TGTGCCAGCAGCTCCATGGGCTTTGAAGCTTTCTTT
TRBV2,TRBD2,TRBJ2-3,.,CASSSSGGISTDTQYF,TGTGCCAGCAGTTCCAGCGGGGGGATCTCCACAGATACGCAGTATTTT
TRBV6-5,.,TRBJ1-2,.,CASSYLPGPYGYTF,TGTGCCAGCAGTTACTTGCCAGGACCCTATGGCTACACCTTC
TRBV18,.,TRBJ2-1,.,CASSLKGGAGIYNEQFF,TGTGCCAGCTCTCTCAAGGGGGGGGCGGGGATCTACAATGAGCAGTTCTTC
TRBV7-9,TRBD1,TRBJ2-1,.,CASSLGTGMGSEQFF,TGTGCCAGCAGCTTAGGGACAGGGATGGGTAGTGAGCAGTTCTTC
TRBV12-3/TRBV12-4,.,TRBJ2-3,.,CASRVDAGDTQYF,TGTGCCAGCAGGGTCGACGCGGGGGATACGCAGTATTTT
TRBV11-3,TRBD1,TRBJ2-5,.,CASSSDNLDRGGTQYF,TGTGCCAGCAGCTCAGACAATCTGGACAGGGGTGGGACCCAGTACTTC
TRBV29-1,.,TRBJ1-2,.,CSAGPGRMNYGYTF,TGCAGCGCCGGGCCGGGACGGATGAACTATGGCTACACCTTC